The 5 T cell receptor beta chains given below trace back to one sample, sequenced in a study of post-analysis software for immune sequencing data. Study-level points and caveats: In patients, TRBV5-6, TRBV5-1 and TRBV20-1 belonged to roughly five TRBV segments found more frequently than in controls.

What these receptors recognize is not known. The TCR beta cDNA libraries contained unique molecular identifiers. Each CDR3 protein is one row after TCRdb ran MiXCR on the PCR reads. The sample includes some 500,000 distinct CDR3 sequences, less than 45% of them seen just once. The specimen was blood. The source is a girl aged 10-17 years with multiple sclerosis.

This clonotype occurred once. The chain combines TRBV11-2 with TRBJ2-5, with 9 positions matching TRBD1. The germline V gene encodes CDR1 SGHAT and CDR2 FQNNGV. With V trimmed by 2 bases and J by 4 bases, 5 bases remained unmatched. The CDR3 covers 15 residues. The CDR3 DNA is TGTGCCAGCAGCTTAACAGGGGGCGGAGCAGAGACCCAGTACTTC. Translating it yields CASSLTGGGAETQYF. The whole variable domain, filled in from reference TRBV11-2 and TRBJ2-5, reads EAGVAQSPRYKIIEKRQSVAFWCNPISGHATLYWYQQILGQGPKLLIQFQNNGVVDDSQLPKDRFSAERLKGVDSTLKIQPAKLEDSAVYLCASSLTGGGAETQYFGPGTRLLVL.

The rearrangement links TRBV5-5 to TRBJ2-6; D uncertain. From germline, CDR1 is SGHKS and CDR2 YYEKEE (reference sequence). The V gene lost 0 bases and the J gene lost 0 bases, with 7 bases spanning the gap. There are 16 residues in the CDR3. The CDR3, as DNA: TGTGCCAGCAGCTTGGAGGGAAACTCTGGGGCCAACGTCCTGACTTTC. It translates to CASSLEGNSGANVLTF. The full variable domain, rest sourced from reference TRBV5-5 and TRBJ2-6, is DAGVTQSPTHLIKTRGQQVTLRCSPISGHKSVSWYQQVLGQGPQFIFQYYEKEERGRGNFPDRFSARQFPNYSSELNVNALLLGDSALYLCASSLEGNSGANVLTFGAGSRLTVL.

This clonotype was recorded a few times. J is TRBJ2-6 and V is TRBV28; D perhaps matches TRBD2 (5 bases). CDR3 length: 17 residues. The V and J ends lost 10 bases and 1 base respectively, with 20 bases between them. The germline V gene has CDR1 MDHEN and CDR2 SYDVKM. The CDR3 reads CATETREMISGANVLTF. The CDR3 DNA follows: TGTGCCACGGAAACGAGGGAGATGATTTCTGGGGCCAACGTCCTGACTTTC.

The chain is built from TRBV7-6 and TRBJ1-5, with 8 bases fitting TRBD1. J gave up 3 bases and V 1 base, and 11 bases lay outside the gene matches. The CDR3 sequence is 18 residues long. From germline, CDR1 is SGHVS and CDR2 FNYEAQ. The CDR3 region is CASSLVSGGTFTNQPQHF. CDR3 sequence (DNA): TGTGCCAGCAGCTTAGTTTCAGGGGGCACTTTCACCAATCAGCCCCAGCATTTT. The variable domain in full, completed from reference TRBV7-6 and TRBJ1-5, reads GAGVSQSPRYKVTKRGQDVALRCDPISGHVSLYWYRQALGQGPEFLTYFNYEAQQDKSGLPNDRFSAERPEGSISTLTIQRTEQRDSAMYRCASSLVSGGTFTNQPQHFGDGTRLSIL.

The chain couples TRBV5-6 to TRBJ2-7; no definite D call. The CDR3 length is 14 residues. V was pared by 4 bases and J by 1 base, with 12 bases between. CDR1 and CDR2 (germline): SGHDT, YYEEEE. CDR3 sequence: CASSSPDGSYEQYF. The CDR3 nucleotides read TGTGCCAGCAGCAGCCCGGACGGGTCCTACGAGCAGTACTTC.